This T cell receptor beta chain was captured by sequencing in a study of response to subunit inactivated influenza vaccine. From the RT-PCR reads, TCRdb called clonotypes with MiXCR, one entry per CDR3 protein. This table has around 530,000 distinct CDR3 sequences, 16% appearing once. This clonotype has just a few counts. Its antigen is still unknown. Study-level findings and limits: The authors suggested that few new T cells are recruited per seasonal influenza vaccination.

CDR1 DFQATT and CDR2 SNEGSKA come from the germline V gene (reference sequence). CDR3 length: 14 amino acids. The ends were cut back, 3 bases at V and 0 bases at J, with 8 bases in the middle. The sample in question was CD4+ T cells sorted from PBMCs, obtained roughly 24 months after vaccination. This receptor was taken from a man aged 50 to 75 who received an inactivated influenza vaccine. This chain uses TRBV20-1 with TRBJ2-2; D is undetermined. The CDR3 protein is CSARHGANTGELFF. Written as DNA, the CDR3 is TGCAGTGCTAGGCACGGTGCGAACACCGGGGAGCTGTTTTTT.